The 12 T cell receptor beta chains given below trace back to one sample, sequenced in a study of cytomegalovirus exposure and HLA in healthy donors. The primer mix had 60 Vbeta and 13 Jbeta primers. Only in-frame clones appear in the TCRdb table, and some are missing; sequencing was by immunoSEQ multiplex PCR. The table lists about 69,000 clones, less than 75% of them singletons. The sequenced material came from PBMCs. The receptor set was obtained from a woman in her thirties in good health and CMV-seronegative.

This clone rates as medium-sized. CDR3 loop: CAWIVRVTEAFF. DNA for the CDR3: TGTGCCTGGATCGTCAGGGTTACTGAAGCTTTCTTT. The gene calls are TRBV30 and TRBJ1-1; a possible D gene is TRBD1 (5 bases). Trimming took 4 bases from V and 5 from J, leaving 11 bases between them. Germline V gene sequence: CDR1 GTSNPN, CDR2 SVGIG (reference sequence). CDR3 length equals 12 residues.

In this sample, this clone turned up a few times. The V gene is TRBV5-1, the J gene TRBJ1-4; TRBD1 matches 11 bases. The CDR3 runs 15 residues. The germline V gene encodes CDR1 SGHRS and CDR2 YFSETQ. V dropped 3 bases and J dropped 7; count of bases not matched to a gene: 5. The DNA for the CDR3 is TGCGCCAGCAGCTCGTCCGGGACAGGGGGTGAAAAACTGTTTTTT. This encodes CASSSSGTGGEKLFF. Full variable domain (remainder filled in from reference TRBV5-1 and TRBJ1-4): KAGVTQTPRYLIKTRGQQVTLSCSPISGHRSVSWYQQTPGQGLQFLFEYFSETQRNKGNFPGRFSGRQFSNSRSEMNVSTLELGDSALYLCASSSSGTGGEKLFFGSGTQLSVL.

The chain has TRBV7-3 and TRBJ2-1, with 7 bases identical to TRBD1. Looked up from germline, CDR1 is SGHTA and CDR2 is FQGTGA. CDR3 size: 15 residues. V lost 2 bases, J lost 6 bases, and 7 bases stayed unmatched. The CDR3 sequence is CASSLLGGLFNEQFF. The CDR3, as DNA: TGTGCCAGCAGCTTATTAGGGGGCCTATTCAATGAGCAGTTCTTC.

The CDR3 reads CASSQGAGTDTQYF. In DNA, the CDR3 is TGTGCCAGCAGCCAGGGGGCTGGTACAGATACGCAGTATTTT. V and J are TRBV5-5 and TRBJ2-3, with TRBD1 identical over 8 bases. With V trimmed by 4 bases and J by 3 bases, 4 bases remained unmatched. The germline gives CDR1 SGHKS, CDR2 YYEKEE (reference sequence). The CDR3 has 14 amino acids.

The chain combines TRBV11-2 with TRBJ2-7; 8 bases agree with TRBD1. The germline V gene has CDR1 SGHAT and CDR2 FQNNGV. The J segment lost 6 bases and the V segment lost 4 bases, leaving 11 bases of the junction unmatched. This CDR3 has 15 residues. The CDR3 sequence: CASSSQTRGLVEQYF. The CDR3 coding sequence is TGTGCCAGCAGCTCGCAAACCAGGGGGCTGGTCGAGCAGTACTTC.

V gene TRBV7-2 combines with J gene TRBJ2-7; 9 nucleotides match TRBD1. The CDR3 loop spans 14 amino acids. V lost 4 bases, J lost 5 bases, and 6 bases stayed unmatched. Germline loops: CDR1 SGHTA, CDR2 FQGNSA. In nucleotides, the CDR3 is TGTGCCAGCAGCTCAGGACAGGGGCGCGACGAGCAGTACTTC. Translation: CASSSGQGRDEQYF.

This rearrangement joins TRBV14 to TRBJ1-6; the match to TRBD1 covers 9 bases. J gave up 7 bases and V 4 bases, and 11 bases lay outside the gene matches. CDR1 SGHDN and CDR2 FVKESK come from the germline V gene. The CDR3 has 17 residues. Here the CDR3 DNA reads TGTGCCAGCAGCCCGATGGCGGGACAGGGTTCGAATTCACCCCTCCACTTT. Its protein is CASSPMAGQGSNSPLHF.

The V and J genes are TRBV7-9 and TRBJ1-3; D remains unclear. Trimming shortened V by 1 base and J by 0 bases, and 13 bases separated the two germline ends. The CDR3 length is 17 residues. The germline V gene encodes CDR1 SEHNR and CDR2 FQNEAQ (reference sequence). CDR3 sequence: CASSLDSLVASGNTIYF. DNA for the CDR3: TGTGCCAGCAGCTTAGATTCCCTTGTGGCCTCTGGAAACACCATATATTTT. Drawing the rest from reference TRBV7-9 and TRBJ1-3, the complete variable domain is DTGVSQNPRHKITKRGQNVTFRCDPISEHNRLYWYRQTLGQGPEFLTYFQNEAQLEKSRLLSDRFSAERPKGSFSTLEIQRTEQGDSAMYLCASSLDSLVASGNTIYFGEGSWLTVV.

The J gene is TRBJ2-7, the V gene TRBV11-3; TRBD2 is a possible D gene (6 bases). CDR1 SGHNT and CDR2 YENEEA come from the germline V gene. V was trimmed by 5 bases and J by 5 bases, leaving 13 bases between them. This CDR3 contains 13 residues. CDR3: CASSAGLDDEQYF. The CDR3 region has the DNA TGTGCCAGCAGCGCGGGGCTAGATGACGAGCAGTACTTC.

In its sample, this clone was seen a few times. V gene TRBV5-1 combines with J gene TRBJ1-2, with 7 bases lining up with TRBD1. This CDR3 has 11 amino acids. V trimming: 7 bases; J trimming: 7 bases; junction bases outside the gene matches: 4. From germline, CDR1 is SGHRS and CDR2 YFSETQ. The chain's CDR3 is CASARQGGYTF. CDR3 sequence (DNA): TGCGCCAGCGCGAGACAGGGTGGCTACACCTTC.

The CDR3 DNA reads as TGTGCCAGCAGCCCCCGCAGGGGCGGAACTGAAGCTTTCTTT. This codes for CASSPRRGGTEAFF. This chain uses TRBV7-8 with TRBJ1-1; D may be TRBD1 (6 bases). The CDR3 extends over 14 amino acids. V gave up 5 bases and J gave up 5 bases, with 15 bases separating them. Germline CDR1 is SGHVS and CDR2 is FQNEAQ.

The V and J genes are TRBV19 and TRBJ1-5, with 11 nucleotides matching TRBD1. The CDR3 contains 18 residues. V trimming: 3 bases; J trimming: 0 bases; junction bases outside the gene matches: 7. The germline V gene encodes CDR1 LNHDA and CDR2 SQIVND (reference sequence). The CDR3 protein is CASSIWTGGAGSNQPQHF. CDR3 sequence (DNA): TGTGCCAGTAGTATCTGGACAGGGGGCGCGGGTAGCAATCAGCCCCAGCATTTT.